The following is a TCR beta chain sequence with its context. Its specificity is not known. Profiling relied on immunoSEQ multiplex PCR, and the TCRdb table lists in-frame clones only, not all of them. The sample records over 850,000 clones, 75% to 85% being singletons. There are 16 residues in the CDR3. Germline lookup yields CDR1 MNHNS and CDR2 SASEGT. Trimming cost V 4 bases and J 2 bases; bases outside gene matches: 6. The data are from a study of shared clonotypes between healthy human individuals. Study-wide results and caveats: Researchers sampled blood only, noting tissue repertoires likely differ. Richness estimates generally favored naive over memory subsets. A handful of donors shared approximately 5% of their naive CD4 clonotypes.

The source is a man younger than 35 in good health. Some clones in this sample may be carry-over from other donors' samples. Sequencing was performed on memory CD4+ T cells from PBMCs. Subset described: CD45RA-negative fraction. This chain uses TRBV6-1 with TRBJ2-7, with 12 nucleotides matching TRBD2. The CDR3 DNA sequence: TGTGCCAGCAGTGGTAGGACTAGCGGGGATACCTACGAGCAGTACTTC. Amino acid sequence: CASSGRTSGDTYEQYF.